One sample yielded the 17 T cell receptor beta chains listed below, sequenced in a study of Ad26.COV2.S vaccination and SARS-CoV-2 variants. The treatment denotes: 19 received Ad26.COV2.S at low or high dose, single or two shots; roughly five received placebo; per-sample allocation not given. Sampling was performed 63 days after the first vaccine or placebo injection. Measured with immunoSEQ multiplex PCR; TCRdb has only the in-frame clones, and not every one. The sample carries more than 300,000 clones, roughly 80% recorded once. The sample consisted of peripheral blood, taken in a trial of Ad26.COV2.S vaccine versus placebo. The receptors here all came from a person between 18 and 65 years old who received the Ad26.COV2.S COVID-19 vaccine or a placebo.

This clone was seen a few times. The rearrangement joins TRBV6-6 to TRBJ1-2, with a weak D call TRBD1 (6 bases). The CDR3 totals 13 residues. The V end lost 7 bases, the J end lost 4 bases, and 13 bases lay between the germline ends. Germline lookup yields CDR1 MNHNY and CDR2 SVGAGI (reference sequence). The CDR3 sequence is CASTRDTLYGYTF. For the CDR3, the DNA is TGTGCCAGCACTAGGGACACCCTCTATGGCTACACCTTC.

This clone has just one count. The rearrangement uses TRBV27 and TRBJ2-7; D perhaps matches TRBD2 (6 bases). V shed 6 bases and J shed 6 bases, with 21 bases lying between them. The CDR3 totals 15 residues. Per the germline V gene, CDR1 is MNHEY and CDR2 is SMNVEV (reference sequence). The CDR3, as DNA: TGTGCCAGCAGCTCACTTTTAAACGGAGGGGTCGAGCAGTACTTC. Translation: CASSSLLNGGVEQYF.

This chain links TRBV28 with TRBJ1-6, with D unresolved. The CDR3 totals 14 residues. Germline loops: CDR1 MDHEN, CDR2 SYDVKM. V gave up 3 bases and J gave up 9 bases, with 12 bases separating them. CDR3 coding DNA: TGTGCCAGCAGTTTTGCGGCAATATTTTCACCCCTCCACTTT. Protein sequence: CASSFAAIFSPLHF. Together with reference TRBV28 and TRBJ1-6, the CDR3 gives the full variable domain: DVKVTQSSRYLVKRTGEKVFLECVQDMDHENMFWYRQDPGLGLRLIYFSYDVKMKEKGDIPEGYSVSREKKERFSLILESASTNQTSMYLCASSFAAIFSPLHFGNGTRLTVT.

The chain uses TRBV6-1 and TRBJ1-1; D possibly corresponds to TRBD1 (6 bases). The CDR3 totals 15 residues. Deletions cut 3 bases from V and 0 bases from J, with 11 bases between. Germline values: CDR1 MNHNS, CDR2 SASEGT. CDR3 coding DNA: TGTGCCAGCAGTGAGACGACAGGTATGAACACTGAAGCTTTCTTT. It yields the protein CASSETTGMNTEAFF.

This clone appeared a single time. The chain has TRBV3-1 (or the pseudogene TRBV3-2) and TRBJ1-6; D unresolved. CDR1 is LGHDT and CDR2 is YNNKEL in the germline V gene (reference sequence). The CDR3 is 16 amino acids. The V gene lost 1 base and the J gene lost 8 bases, with 15 bases spanning the gap. The CDR3 DNA is TGTGCCAGCAGCCAAGGATACAGTCTGGAATATTCACCCCTCCACTTT. Protein product: CASSQGYSLEYSPLHF.

This clone was observed a few times. This sequence joins TRBV7-9 and TRBJ1-3; no definite D call. The CDR3 is 17 amino acids. The V gene lost 5 bases and the J gene lost 0 bases, with 17 bases spanning the gap. Germline CDR1 is SEHNR and CDR2 is FQNEAQ (reference sequence). Here the CDR3 DNA reads TGTGCCAGCAGCCCTCGGGCGAACGTCGGCTCTGGAAACACCATATATTTT. Amino acid sequence: CASSPRANVGSGNTIYF.

The chain has TRBV27 and TRBJ2-5, with D hard to call. Trimming cost V 2 bases and J 10 bases, with 20 bases left between them. The CDR3 is 15 residues long. Germline V gives CDR1 MNHEY, CDR2 SMNVEV (reference sequence). This chain's CDR3 is CASSLHWAEPKGQYF. The CDR3 coding sequence is TGTGCCAGCAGTTTACATTGGGCGGAACCGAAGGGCCAGTACTTC.

This clone was detected only once. The chain carries TRBV6-5 and TRBJ1-6; D gene ambiguous. V was cut by 5 bases and J by 10 bases, with 12 bases left in between. The CDR3 has 13 residues. The germline V gene encodes CDR1 MNHEY and CDR2 SVGAGI. As DNA, the CDR3 is TGTGCCAGCAGTCCCAATTATCAGTCACCCCTCCACTTT. Residues: CASSPNYQSPLHF.

The chain recombines TRBV11-1 with TRBJ2-7; 10 bases line up with TRBD1. The CDR3 runs to 15 residues. The J segment lost 5 bases and the V segment lost 5 bases, leaving 9 bases of the junction unmatched. Germline V lookup: CDR1 SGHAT, CDR2 FQDESV (reference sequence). CDR3: CASSLTGTGEHEQYF. CDR3 DNA sequence: TGTGCCAGCAGCCTAACCGGGACAGGGGAACACGAGCAGTACTTC.

This clone was seen once. The CDR3 sequence: CALQTVTSNQPQHF. DNA of the CDR3: TGTGCCTTGCAGACAGTTACGAGCAATCAGCCCCAGCATTTT. The rearrangement joins TRBV30 to TRBJ1-5; possibly TRBD1 for D (5 bases). This CDR3 has 14 amino acids. The V gene's germline CDR1 is GTSNPN and CDR2 SVGIG (reference sequence). Trimming removed 7 bases at V and 1 base at J, with 14 bases between. The whole variable domain, remainder taken from reference TRBV30 and TRBJ1-5, is SQTIHQWPATLVQPVGSPLSLECTVEGTSNPNLYWYRQAAGRGLQLLFYSVGIGQISSEVPQNLSASRPQDRQFILSSKKLLLSDSGFYLCALQTVTSNQPQHFGDGTRLSIL.

The V call is TRBV15, the J call TRBJ2-2; D gene ambiguous. V shed 3 bases and J shed 2 bases, with 7 bases lying between them. CDR1 is LNHNV, CDR2 YYDKDF, per germline (reference sequence). This CDR3 spans 14 amino acids. CDR3 in amino acids: CATSSRANTGELFF. Written as DNA, the CDR3 is TGTGCCACCAGCAGCCGGGCTAACACCGGGGAGCTGTTTTTT. The full variable domain, rest sourced from reference TRBV15 and TRBJ2-2, is DAMVIQNPRYQVTQFGKPVTLSCSQTLNHNVMYWYQQKSSQAPKLLFHYYDKDFNNEADTPDNFQSRRPNTSFCFLDIRSPGLGDTAMYLCATSSRANTGELFFGEGSRLTVL.

V is TRBV5-1 and J is TRBJ2-3, with D possibly being TRBD1 or TRBD2 (5 bases each). Trimming stripped 4 bases from V and 2 bases from J, with 11 bases between. In germline, CDR1 is SGHRS, CDR2 YFSETQ. The CDR3 spans 14 residues. In DNA form, the CDR3 reads TGCGCCAGCAGCCGGGACCTATTCACAGATACGCAGTATTTT. Residues: CASSRDLFTDTQYF.

Here the CDR3 reads CASKRSSYEQYF. The CDR3 coding sequence is TGTGCCAGCAAACGATCGTCCTACGAGCAGTACTTC. The genes are TRBV6-6 and TRBJ2-7; D uncertain. With 7 bases removed from V and 1 base from J, the gap between germline ends came to 8 bases. Germline V gene sequence: CDR1 MNHNY, CDR2 SVGAGI (reference sequence). The length of the CDR3 is 12 residues.

The CDR3 protein is CASGGVSYNEQFF. As DNA, the CDR3 is TGTGCCAGCGGGGGGGTCTCCTACAATGAGCAGTTCTTC. This chain joins TRBV12-3 or TRBV12-4 and TRBJ2-1; the match to TRBD2 covers 7 bases. V lost 8 bases and J lost 0; bases outside the gene matches: 1. The CDR3 runs 13 residues.

This rearrangement joins TRBV7-8 to TRBJ2-5; TRBD1 might be the D (5 bases). Germline CDR1 SGHVS, CDR2 FQNEAQ. V was pared by 5 bases and J by 5 bases, with 9 bases between. CDR3 size: 12 residues. The CDR3 loop is CASSRQRETQYF. CDR3 sequence (DNA): TGTGCCAGCAGCCGACAGAGGGAGACCCAGTACTTC.

The gene calls are TRBV2 and TRBJ2-5; weak D call: TRBD1 (5 bases). CDR3 length: 13 residues. The V end lost 7 bases, the J end lost 1 base, and 10 bases lay between the germline ends. CDR1 is SNHLY, CDR2 FYNNEI, per germline. The chain's CDR3 is CASTTDTQETQYF. The CDR3 coding sequence is TGTGCCAGCACTACGGACACCCAAGAGACCCAGTACTTC.

The chain carries TRBV7-6 and TRBJ2-7, with D perhaps given as TRBD1 or TRBD2 (5 bases each). The CDR3 extends over 15 amino acids. Germline assignment: CDR1 SGHVS and CDR2 FNYEAQ. The V end lost 5 bases, the J end lost 6 bases, and 20 bases lay between the germline ends. The CDR3 region is CASSGDGGLLREQYF. Written as DNA, the CDR3 is TGTGCCAGCAGCGGGGACGGAGGCCTCCTACGCGAGCAGTACTTC.